This T cell receptor beta chain was sequenced for a study of blood T cell repertoires in COVID-19. Study-level information: The United States, Italy and Spain provided the acute and convalescent COVID-19 samples.

Profiled with immunoSEQ multiplex PCR; TCRdb holds only in-frame clones, not every one. The table has roughly 190,000 clones, roughly 76% seen once. This clone was seen only once. Those enrolled in Seattle joined during active infection and were followed longitudinally afterward. Germline values: CDR1 SGHTS, CDR2 YDEGEE. This CDR3 contains 13 residues. Deletions cut 0 bases from V and 5 bases from J, with 8 bases between. The sequence came from a middle-aged woman with COVID-19, enrolled during active disease. The chain employs TRBV5-8 and TRBJ1-1; no reliable D call. The sequenced sample was peripheral blood. CDR3 in amino acids: CASSLVALTEAFF. Written as DNA, the CDR3 is TGTGCCAGCAGCTTGGTTGCGTTAACTGAAGCTTTCTTT.